This TCR beta chain came from a study of response to subunit inactivated influenza vaccine (dated by TCRdb to 2016 to 2019). Context from the whole study: To follow how T cells responded to a trivalent subunit inactivated influenza vaccine, the researchers relied on deep quantitative profiling of the T cell receptor repertoire. Broader findings and caveats from the paper: The authors suggested that each seasonal influenza vaccination may recruit only a limited number of new T cells.

For this chain, trimming is 5 bases at the V end and 1 base at the J end, and the number of junction bases without a gene match is 10. CDR1 and CDR2 were assigned from the germline V gene as SGHTA and FQGNSA. Including the terminal cysteine and phenylalanine, the CDR3 comprises 16 residues. Only the CDR3 DNA is retained, 48 bases long and in frame from the first base. The library was obtained by RT-PCR. For sequencing, an Illumina HiSeq 2500 was employed. The raw public reads went through TCRdb reprocessing: fastp at Q25, MiXCR clone calling, in-frame beta chains kept. One record per CDR3 amino acid sequence lists the most common genes and DNA. For this sample there are more than 450,000 distinct CDR3 sequences; 11% appear just once. Roughly 9.6% of the sample rests with the top ten. In the case of this clonotype: This clone's antigen is unknown. Per-base quality was not reported, and no clone a single base away is much larger than it.

These data are also associated with another study on T cells expressing NK-cell markers. The other study reports the following: TCR beta cDNA libraries were prepared using 5'RACE template switching, which introduced a universal primer site and unique molecular identifiers. TCR beta-chain repertoires were profiled in sorted CD3+CD56+NKG2C+, CD3+CD56+NKG2C- and CD3+CD56-NKG2C+ T-cell subsets from fewer than 10 donors. Seven of the eight sequenced donors were HCMV-seropositive and one was HCMV-seronegative. In several experiments an anti-gammadeltaTCR antibody was added to restrict sorting to alphabetaTCR-expressing T cells. In six donors, the dominant CD3+CD56+NKG2C+ clonotypes ranked among the top 10 CD8+ clonotypes, making up about 1.0-8% of CD8+ T cells. Those dominant clonotypes were again the most abundant among CD3+CD56-NKG2C+ cells in a handful of donors, at about 25-60.1%. It remained unclear whether the expanded NKG2C-expressing T cell clones were specific for HCMV antigens. The study sequenced eight donors, all healthy volunteers chosen at random: three men and five women. HCMV-specific IgG was detected in serum with a commercial ELISA kit to determine HCMV serostatus. Peripheral blood mononuclear cells were isolated from blood by Ficoll density gradient centrifugation. For about 6 donors, unsorted PBMC were also used to sequence bulk peripheral blood T-cell repertoires. cDNA synthesis was primed from the TCR beta constant segment and was followed by two successive PCR amplification steps. Sequencing of the libraries produced 2 x 150 bp reads on Illumina HiSeq 2000/2500, MiSeq or NextSeq. Reads were demultiplexed and grouped by UMI with MIGEC, and clonotypes were assembled and quantified with MiTCR. To exclude erroneous sequences, only TCR cDNA sequences supported by at least two reads were retained. The tcR package was used for downstream repertoire analysis, and clonotypes were matched between fractions using CDR3 nucleotide sequence together with V segment. VDJmatch was used to annotate antigen specificity against VDJdb, with one amino acid substitution in CDR3 allowed.

Recombination connected TRBV7-2 to TRBJ2-7; 8 of the junction bases match TRBD1. Source: PBMCs from blood, taken on the day of vaccination. This sequence was found in a man aged 45-65 years who received an inactivated influenza vaccine. Donor details come from another sample of the same person, matched by shared clones. The nucleotide sequence reads as follows: TGTGCCAGCAGCACCTCGCCTTGGACAGGGTCCTACGAGCAGTACTTC. It specifies CASSTSPWTGSYEQYF.